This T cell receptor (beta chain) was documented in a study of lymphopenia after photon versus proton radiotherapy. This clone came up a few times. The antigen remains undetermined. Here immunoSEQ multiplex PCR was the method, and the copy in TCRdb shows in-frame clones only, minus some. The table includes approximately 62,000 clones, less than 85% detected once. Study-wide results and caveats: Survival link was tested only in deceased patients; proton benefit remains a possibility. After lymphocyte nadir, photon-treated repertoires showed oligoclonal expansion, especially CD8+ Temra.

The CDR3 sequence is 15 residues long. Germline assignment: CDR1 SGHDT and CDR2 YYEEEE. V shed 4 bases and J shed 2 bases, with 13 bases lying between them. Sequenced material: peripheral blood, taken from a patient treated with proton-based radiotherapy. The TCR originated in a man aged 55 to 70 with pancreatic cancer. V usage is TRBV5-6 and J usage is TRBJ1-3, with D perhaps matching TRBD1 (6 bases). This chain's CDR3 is CASSLDSSTGNTIYF. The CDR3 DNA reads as TGTGCCAGCAGCCTGGACAGCAGTACTGGAAACACCATATATTTT.